The next 12 T cell receptor beta chains were all read from a single sample in a study of monozygotic twins with inflammatory bowel disease. TCRdb reprocessed the 5' RACE reads, keeping one entry per CDR3 protein, no DNA. The sample holds tens of thousands of distinct CDR3 sequences. The source material was blood. These receptors were collected from a human donor with ulcerative colitis or Crohn's disease, or a healthy co-twin of an affected twin (not recorded which).

The chain links TRBV20-1 to TRBJ2-1; there is no DNA to check the TCRdb D call of TRBD1. Germline lookup yields CDR1 DFQATT and CDR2 SNEGSKA (reference sequence). This CDR3 contains 15 residues. The CDR3 sequence is CSASGQGSISNEQFF.

This chain links TRBV7-3 with TRBJ2-1; TCRdb picks TRBD1, but there is no DNA to check that call. Germline CDR1 is SGHTA and CDR2 is FQGTGA. CDR3 length: 15 residues. This CDR3 reads CASSLTGGYYNEQFF.

V is TRBV12-3 or TRBV12-4 and J is TRBJ2-1; without DNA, the TCRdb call of TRBD1 cannot be checked. The CDR3 sequence is 15 residues long. The CDR3: CASSPRGASYNEQFF.

The CDR3 here is CASTRDGASYEQYF. The chain couples TRBV6-1 to TRBJ2-7; as DNA is missing, the TRBD1 call by TCRdb cannot be tested. The CDR3 is 14 amino acids. Germline CDR1 and CDR2: MNHNS and SASEGT.

The chain couples TRBV18 to TRBJ1-4; there is no DNA to check the TCRdb D call of TRBD1. The CDR3 consists of 15 residues. Germline values: CDR1 KGHSH, CDR2 LQKENI. The CDR3 protein is CASSPPSRAGEKLFF.

The rearrangement uses TRBV6-1 and TRBJ1-4; checking the TCRdb D call of TRBD1 is not possible without DNA. CDR3 length: 14 residues. From germline, CDR1 is MNHNS and CDR2 SASEGT. This CDR3 reads CASSEGQGRRKLFF.

The chain is built from TRBV7-9 and TRBJ1-2; TCRdb reports TRBD1, a call that lacks DNA to check it against. Germline assignment: CDR1 SEHNR and CDR2 FQNEAQ (reference sequence). The CDR3 is 14 amino acids. This CDR3 reads CASSLSNRDDGYTF.

The chain recombines TRBV29-1 with TRBJ2-4. The length of the CDR3 is 13 residues. CDR1 is SQVTM, CDR2 ANQGSEA, per germline. The chain's CDR3 is CSVLTEFKNIQYF.

V and J are TRBV20-1 and TRBJ2-5; the TCRdb D gene call, TRBD2, has no DNA to confirm it. Germline lookup yields CDR1 DFQATT and CDR2 SNEGSKA (reference sequence). The CDR3 runs to 15 residues. The CDR3: CSAKLGTGQGETQYF.

V gene TRBV7-9 combines with J gene TRBJ2-3; TCRdb's D gene call, TRBD2, goes unchecked for lack of DNA. Germline CDR1 is SEHNR and CDR2 is FQNEAQ (reference sequence). There are 13 residues in the CDR3. CDR3 residues: CASSLREADTQYF.

The chain is built from TRBV20-1 and TRBJ1-2. Germline V lookup: CDR1 DFQATT, CDR2 SNEGSKA (reference sequence). This CDR3 has 14 amino acids. The CDR3 region is CSARDSAGIYGYTF.

The chain couples TRBV7-3 to TRBJ1-6; the D call from TCRdb, TRBD1, cannot be confirmed without DNA. The CDR3 extends over 15 amino acids. In germline, CDR1 is SGHTA, CDR2 FQGTGA. The CDR3 spells CASSLFGGNNSPLHF.